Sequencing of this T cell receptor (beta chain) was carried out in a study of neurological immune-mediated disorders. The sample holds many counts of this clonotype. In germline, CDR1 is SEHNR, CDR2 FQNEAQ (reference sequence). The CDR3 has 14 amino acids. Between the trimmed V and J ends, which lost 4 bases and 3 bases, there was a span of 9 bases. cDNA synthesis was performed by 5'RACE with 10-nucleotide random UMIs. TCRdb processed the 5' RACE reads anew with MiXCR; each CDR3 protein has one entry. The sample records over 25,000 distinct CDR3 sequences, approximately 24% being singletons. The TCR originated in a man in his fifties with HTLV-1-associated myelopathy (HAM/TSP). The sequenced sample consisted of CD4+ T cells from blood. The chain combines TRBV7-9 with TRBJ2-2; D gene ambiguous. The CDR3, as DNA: TGTGCCAGCAGCTCCGAGCTGTACACCGGGGAGCTGTTTTTT. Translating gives CASSSELYTGELFF.